This T cell receptor (beta chain) appears in the sequencing data of a study of T cell repertoires in cytomegalovirus infection. At the level of the study: Both recently identified HLA-C-restricted and well-studied HLA-B-restricted CMV epitopes were used in the study. Matching HLA type, along with CMV infection, was indicated by public TCR beta signatures. Study results and limitations: HLA-C-restricted CMV-specific TCR beta clonotypes prevailed in the ex vivo response.

This clonotype was detected a few times. What it binds is unknown. Via MiXCR, TCRdb re-called the reads, giving one row per CDR3 protein. The sample has tens of thousands of distinct CDR3 sequences, under 55% seen once. V lost 7 bases to trimming and J lost 10 bases; unmatched junction nucleotides: 16. CDR3 length: 16 amino acids. Germline V gene lookup returns CDR1 SEHNR and CDR2 FQNEAQ (reference sequence). The sequence derives from a human donor in good health (CMV status not recorded). Some clones in this sample may be carry-over from other donors' samples. The V gene is TRBV7-9, the J gene TRBJ1-6; 7 nucleotides align to TRBD1. Sequencing was performed on CD8+ T cells from cultured PBMCs, taken from culture after CMV antigen stimulation. The CDR3 protein is CASMSGQSRIGSPLHF. The DNA for the CDR3 is TGTGCCAGCATGTCGGGACAGTCAAGAATCGGCTCACCCCTCCACTTT.